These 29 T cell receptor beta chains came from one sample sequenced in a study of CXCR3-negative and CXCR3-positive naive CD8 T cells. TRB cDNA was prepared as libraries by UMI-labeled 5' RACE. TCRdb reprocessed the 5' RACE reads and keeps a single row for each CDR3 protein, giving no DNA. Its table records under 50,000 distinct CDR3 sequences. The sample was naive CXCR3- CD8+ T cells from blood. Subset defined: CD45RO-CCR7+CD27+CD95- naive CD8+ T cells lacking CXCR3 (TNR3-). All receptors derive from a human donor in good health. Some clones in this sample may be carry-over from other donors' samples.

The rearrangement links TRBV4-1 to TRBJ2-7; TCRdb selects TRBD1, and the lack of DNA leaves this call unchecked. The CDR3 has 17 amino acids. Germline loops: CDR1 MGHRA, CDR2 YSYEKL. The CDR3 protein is CASSQDLGDRVPYEQYF.

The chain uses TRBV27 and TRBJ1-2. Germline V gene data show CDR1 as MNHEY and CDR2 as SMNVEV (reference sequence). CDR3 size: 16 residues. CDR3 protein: CASSLSFEGRDYGYTF.

The CDR3 region is CASTSAGLAAYEQYF. This chain uses TRBV6-2 or TRBV6-3 with TRBJ2-7; TCRdb selects TRBD2, and the lack of DNA leaves this call unchecked. Germline assignment: CDR1 MNHEY and CDR2 SVGEGT. The CDR3 sequence is 15 residues long.

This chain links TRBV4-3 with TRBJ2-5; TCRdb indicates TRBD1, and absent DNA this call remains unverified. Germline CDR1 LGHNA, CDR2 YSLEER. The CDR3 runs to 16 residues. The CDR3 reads CASSQDLTGAQETQYF.

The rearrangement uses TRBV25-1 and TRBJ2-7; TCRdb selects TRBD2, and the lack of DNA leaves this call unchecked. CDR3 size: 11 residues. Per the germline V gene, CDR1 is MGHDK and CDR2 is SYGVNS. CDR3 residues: CASAAGVEQYF.

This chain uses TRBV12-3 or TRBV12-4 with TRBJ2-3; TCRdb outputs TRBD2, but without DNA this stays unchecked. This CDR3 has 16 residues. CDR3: CASTLLVGGDTDTQYF.

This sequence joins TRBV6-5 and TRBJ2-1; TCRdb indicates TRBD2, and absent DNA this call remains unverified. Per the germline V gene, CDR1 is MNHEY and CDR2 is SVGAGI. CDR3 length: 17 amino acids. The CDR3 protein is CASSYSRGLSSYNEQFF.

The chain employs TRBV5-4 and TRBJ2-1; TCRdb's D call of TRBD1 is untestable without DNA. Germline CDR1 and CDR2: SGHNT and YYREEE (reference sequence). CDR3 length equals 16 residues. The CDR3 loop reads CASSLNRDSSYNEQFF.

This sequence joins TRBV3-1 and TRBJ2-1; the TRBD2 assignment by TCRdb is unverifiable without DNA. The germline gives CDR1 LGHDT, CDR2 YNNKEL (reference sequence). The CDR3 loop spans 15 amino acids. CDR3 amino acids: CASSQEETSGDEQFF.

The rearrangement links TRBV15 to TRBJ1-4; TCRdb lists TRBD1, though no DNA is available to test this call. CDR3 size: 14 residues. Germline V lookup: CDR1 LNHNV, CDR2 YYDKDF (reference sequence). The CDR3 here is CATSRLDRDEKLFF.

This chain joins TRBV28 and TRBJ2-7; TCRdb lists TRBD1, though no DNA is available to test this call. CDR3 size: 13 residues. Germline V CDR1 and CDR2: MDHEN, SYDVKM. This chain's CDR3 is CASSSYPGDEQYF.

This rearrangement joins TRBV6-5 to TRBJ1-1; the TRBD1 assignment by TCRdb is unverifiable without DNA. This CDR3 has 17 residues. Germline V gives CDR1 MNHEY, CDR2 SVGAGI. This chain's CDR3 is CASSYSFRGLMNTEAFF.

CDR3 sequence: CASSDSGEPADTQYF. The genes are TRBV25-1 and TRBJ2-3. CDR1 is MGHDK and CDR2 is SYGVNS in the germline V gene. CDR3 size: 15 residues.

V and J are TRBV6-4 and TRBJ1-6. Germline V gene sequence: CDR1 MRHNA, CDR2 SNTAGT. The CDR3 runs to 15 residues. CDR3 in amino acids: CASSDSGVYNSPLHF.

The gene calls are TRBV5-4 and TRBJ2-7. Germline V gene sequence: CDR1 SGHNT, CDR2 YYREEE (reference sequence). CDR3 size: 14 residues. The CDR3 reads CASSLSGRFYEQYF.

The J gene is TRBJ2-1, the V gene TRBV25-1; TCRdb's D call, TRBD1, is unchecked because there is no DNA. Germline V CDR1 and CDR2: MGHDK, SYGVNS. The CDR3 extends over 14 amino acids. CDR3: CASSERGPYNEQFF.

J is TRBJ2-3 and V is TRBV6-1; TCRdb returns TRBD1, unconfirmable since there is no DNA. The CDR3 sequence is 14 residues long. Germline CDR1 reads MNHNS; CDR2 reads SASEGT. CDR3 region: CASSAGQERDTQYF.

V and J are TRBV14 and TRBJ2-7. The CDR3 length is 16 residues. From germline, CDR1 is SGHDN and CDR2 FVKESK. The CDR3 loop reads CASSQDLGQSGHEQYF.

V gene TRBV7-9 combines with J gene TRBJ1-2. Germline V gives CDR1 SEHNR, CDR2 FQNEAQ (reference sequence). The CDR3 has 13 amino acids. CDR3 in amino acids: CASSLAGAYGYTF.

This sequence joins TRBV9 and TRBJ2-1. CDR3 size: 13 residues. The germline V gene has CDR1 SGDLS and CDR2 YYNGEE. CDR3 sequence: CASSPQSYNEQFF.

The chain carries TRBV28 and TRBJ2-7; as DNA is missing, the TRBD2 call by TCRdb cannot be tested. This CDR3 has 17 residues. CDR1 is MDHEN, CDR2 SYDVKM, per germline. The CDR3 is CASSLWSLTSGRYEQYF.

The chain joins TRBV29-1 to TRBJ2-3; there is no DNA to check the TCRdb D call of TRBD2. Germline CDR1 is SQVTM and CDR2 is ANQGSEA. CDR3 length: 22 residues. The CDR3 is CSAAPGTSLLSSHSSSGDTQYF.

CDR3 loop: CASSFPQNEQFF. The chain joins TRBV28 to TRBJ2-1. CDR1 MDHEN and CDR2 SYDVKM come from the germline V gene. CDR3 length: 12 residues.

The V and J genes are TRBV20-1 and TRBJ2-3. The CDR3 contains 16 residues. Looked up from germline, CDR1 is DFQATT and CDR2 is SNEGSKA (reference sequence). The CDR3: CSARDSDMQGPDTQYF.

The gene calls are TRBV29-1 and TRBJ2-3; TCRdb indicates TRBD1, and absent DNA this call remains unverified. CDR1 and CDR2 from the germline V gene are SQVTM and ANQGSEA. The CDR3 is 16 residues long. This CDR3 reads CSVGGVGARVTDTQYF.

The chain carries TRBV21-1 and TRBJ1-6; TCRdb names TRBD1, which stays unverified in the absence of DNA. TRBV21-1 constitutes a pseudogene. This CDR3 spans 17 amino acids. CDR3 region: CASSKRRQGQSNSPLHF.

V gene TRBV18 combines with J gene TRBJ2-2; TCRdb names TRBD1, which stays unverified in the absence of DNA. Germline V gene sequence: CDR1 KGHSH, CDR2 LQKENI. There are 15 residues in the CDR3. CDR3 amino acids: CASSPRTGNTGELFF.

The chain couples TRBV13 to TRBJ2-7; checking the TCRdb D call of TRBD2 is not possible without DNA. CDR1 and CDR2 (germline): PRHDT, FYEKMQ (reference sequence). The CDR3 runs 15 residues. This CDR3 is CASSEGSGDPYEQYF.

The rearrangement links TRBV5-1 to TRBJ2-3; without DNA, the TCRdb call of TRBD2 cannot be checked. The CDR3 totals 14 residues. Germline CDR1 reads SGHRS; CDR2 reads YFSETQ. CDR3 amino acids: CASSSGGRADTQYF.